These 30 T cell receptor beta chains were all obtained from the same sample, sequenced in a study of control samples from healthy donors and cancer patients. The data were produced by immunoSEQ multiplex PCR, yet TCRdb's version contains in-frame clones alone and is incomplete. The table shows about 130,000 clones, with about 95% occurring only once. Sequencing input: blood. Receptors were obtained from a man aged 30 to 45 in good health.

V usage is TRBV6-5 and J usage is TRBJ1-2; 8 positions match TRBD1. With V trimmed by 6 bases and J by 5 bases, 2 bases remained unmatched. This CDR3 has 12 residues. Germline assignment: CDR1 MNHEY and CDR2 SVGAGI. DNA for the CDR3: TGTGCCAGCAGAGGACAGGGATATGGCTACACCTTC. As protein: CASRGQGYGYTF.

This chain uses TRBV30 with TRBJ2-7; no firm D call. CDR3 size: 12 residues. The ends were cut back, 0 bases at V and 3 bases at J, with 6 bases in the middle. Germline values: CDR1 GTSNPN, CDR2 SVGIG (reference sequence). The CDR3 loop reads CAWSVRSYEQYF. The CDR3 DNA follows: TGTGCCTGGAGTGTACGAAGCTACGAGCAGTACTTC.

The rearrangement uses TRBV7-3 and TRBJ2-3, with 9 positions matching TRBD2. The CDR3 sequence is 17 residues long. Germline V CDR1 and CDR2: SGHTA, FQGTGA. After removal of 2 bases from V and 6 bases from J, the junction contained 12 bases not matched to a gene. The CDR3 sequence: CASSLDSSSGAGDTQYF. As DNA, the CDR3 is TGTGCCAGCAGCTTAGATTCATCTAGCGGGGCGGGGGATACGCAGTATTTT.

CDR3 sequence reads: CASSLGPEETQYF. CDR3 bases: TGTGCCAGCAGTTTAGGTCCTGAAGAGACCCAGTACTTC. The chain carries TRBV12-3 or TRBV12-4 and TRBJ2-5; no reliable D call. Trimming left V 1 base short and J 3 bases short, with 6 bases between. The length of the CDR3 is 13 residues.

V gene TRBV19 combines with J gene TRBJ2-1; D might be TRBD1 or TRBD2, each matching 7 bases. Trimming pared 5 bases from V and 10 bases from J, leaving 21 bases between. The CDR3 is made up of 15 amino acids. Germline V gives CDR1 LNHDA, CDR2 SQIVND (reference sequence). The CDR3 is CASSSSGQVLGEQFF. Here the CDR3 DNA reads TGTGCCAGTAGTTCTAGCGGACAGGTGCTAGGGGAGCAGTTCTTC.

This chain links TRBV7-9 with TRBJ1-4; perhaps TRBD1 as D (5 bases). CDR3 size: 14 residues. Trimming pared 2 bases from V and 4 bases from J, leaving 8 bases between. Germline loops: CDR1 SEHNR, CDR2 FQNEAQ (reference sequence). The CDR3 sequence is CASSLRQLNEKLFF. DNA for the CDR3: TGTGCCAGCAGCTTAAGACAGCTTAATGAAAAACTGTTTTTT.

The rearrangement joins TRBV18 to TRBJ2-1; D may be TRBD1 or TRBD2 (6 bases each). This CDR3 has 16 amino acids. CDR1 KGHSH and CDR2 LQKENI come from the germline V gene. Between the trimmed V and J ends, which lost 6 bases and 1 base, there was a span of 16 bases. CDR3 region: CASSPSGAQSYNEQFF. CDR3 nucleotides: TGTGCCAGCTCCCCCTCGGGGGCTCAATCCTACAATGAGCAGTTCTTC.

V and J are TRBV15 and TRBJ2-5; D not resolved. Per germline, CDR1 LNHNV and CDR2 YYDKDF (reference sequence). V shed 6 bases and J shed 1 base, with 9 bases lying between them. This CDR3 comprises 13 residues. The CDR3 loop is CATRNDLQETQYF. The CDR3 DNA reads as TGTGCCACCAGAAACGACCTCCAAGAGACCCAGTACTTC.

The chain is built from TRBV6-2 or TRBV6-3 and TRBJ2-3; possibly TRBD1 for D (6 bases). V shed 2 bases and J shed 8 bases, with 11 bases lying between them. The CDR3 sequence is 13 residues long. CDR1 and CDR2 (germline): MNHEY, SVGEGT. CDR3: CASSYIQGGTQYF. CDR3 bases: TGTGCCAGCAGTTACATACAGGGCGGTACGCAGTATTTT.

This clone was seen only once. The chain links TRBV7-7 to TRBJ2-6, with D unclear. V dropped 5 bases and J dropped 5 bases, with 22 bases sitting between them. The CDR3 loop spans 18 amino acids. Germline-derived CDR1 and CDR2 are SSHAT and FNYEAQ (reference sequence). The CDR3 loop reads CASSGPLMPQSRANVLTF. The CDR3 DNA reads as TGTGCCAGCAGCGGGCCCCTTATGCCACAAAGTCGGGCCAACGTCCTGACTTTC.

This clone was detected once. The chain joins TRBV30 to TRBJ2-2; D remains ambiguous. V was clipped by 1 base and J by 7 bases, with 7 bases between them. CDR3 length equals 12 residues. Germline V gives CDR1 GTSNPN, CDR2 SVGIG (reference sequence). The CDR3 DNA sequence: TGTGCCTGGAGTGACTCTATCGGGGAGCTGTTTTTT. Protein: CAWSDSIGELFF.

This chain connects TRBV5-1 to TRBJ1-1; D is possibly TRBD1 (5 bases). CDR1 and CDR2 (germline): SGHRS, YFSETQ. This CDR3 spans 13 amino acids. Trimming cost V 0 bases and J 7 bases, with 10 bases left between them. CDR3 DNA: TGCGCCAGCAGCTTGGTGGGGGGAAATGAAGCTTTCTTT. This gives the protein CASSLVGGNEAFF.

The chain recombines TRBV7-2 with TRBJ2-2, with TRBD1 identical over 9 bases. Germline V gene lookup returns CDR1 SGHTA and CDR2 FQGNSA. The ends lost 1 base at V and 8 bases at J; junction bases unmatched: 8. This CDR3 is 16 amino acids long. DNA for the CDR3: TGTGCCAGCAGCTTAGAGGGGGACAGGGTGGCAGGGGAGCTGTTTTTT. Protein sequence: CASSLEGDRVAGELFF.

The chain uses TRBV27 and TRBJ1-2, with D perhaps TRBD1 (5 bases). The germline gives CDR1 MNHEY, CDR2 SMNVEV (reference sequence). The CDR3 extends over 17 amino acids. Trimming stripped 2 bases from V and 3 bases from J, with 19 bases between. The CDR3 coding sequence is TGTGCCAGCAGTTTAGGACACGGGGGATATGGTGACTATGGCTACACCTTC. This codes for CASSLGHGGYGDYGYTF.

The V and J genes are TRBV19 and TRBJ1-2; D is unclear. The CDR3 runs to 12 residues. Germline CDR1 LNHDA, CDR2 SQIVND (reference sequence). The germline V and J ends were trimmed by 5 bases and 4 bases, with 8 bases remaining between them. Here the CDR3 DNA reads TGTGCCAGTAGTCCTGCGGGCTATGGCTACACCTTC. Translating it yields CASSPAGYGYTF.

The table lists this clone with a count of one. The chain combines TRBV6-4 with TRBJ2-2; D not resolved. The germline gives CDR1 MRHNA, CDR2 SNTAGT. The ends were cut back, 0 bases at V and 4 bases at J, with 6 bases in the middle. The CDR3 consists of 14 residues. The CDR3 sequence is CASSDSLGTGELFF. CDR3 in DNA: TGTGCCAGCAGTGACTCTCTGGGCACCGGGGAGCTGTTTTTT.

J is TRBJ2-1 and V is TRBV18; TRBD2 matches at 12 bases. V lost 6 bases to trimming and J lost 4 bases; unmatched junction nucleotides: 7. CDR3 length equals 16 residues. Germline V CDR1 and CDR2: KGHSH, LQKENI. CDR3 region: CASSRETSGGYNEQFF. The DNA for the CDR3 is TGTGCCAGCTCCCGTGAGACTAGCGGGGGTTACAATGAGCAGTTCTTC.

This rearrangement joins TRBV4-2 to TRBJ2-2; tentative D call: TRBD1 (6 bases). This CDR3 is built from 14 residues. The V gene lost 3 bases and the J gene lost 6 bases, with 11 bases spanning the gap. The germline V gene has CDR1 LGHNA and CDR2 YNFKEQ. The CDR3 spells CASSHEGESGELFF. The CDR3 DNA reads TGTGCCAGCAGCCACGAGGGGGAATCCGGGGAGCTGTTTTTT.

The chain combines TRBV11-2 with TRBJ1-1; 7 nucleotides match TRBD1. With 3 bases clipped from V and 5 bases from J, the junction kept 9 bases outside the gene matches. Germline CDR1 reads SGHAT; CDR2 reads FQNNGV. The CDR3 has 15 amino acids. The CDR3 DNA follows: TGTGCCAGCAGCTTCGCGGGACAGCGGGGGACTGAAGCTTTCTTT. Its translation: CASSFAGQRGTEAFF.

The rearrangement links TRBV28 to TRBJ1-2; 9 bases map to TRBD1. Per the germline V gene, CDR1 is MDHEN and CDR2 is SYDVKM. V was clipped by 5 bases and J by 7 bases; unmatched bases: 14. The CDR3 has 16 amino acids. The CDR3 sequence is CASSAPGQGGEFGYTF. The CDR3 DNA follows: TGTGCCAGCAGTGCCCCGGGACAGGGCGGGGAATTTGGCTACACCTTC.

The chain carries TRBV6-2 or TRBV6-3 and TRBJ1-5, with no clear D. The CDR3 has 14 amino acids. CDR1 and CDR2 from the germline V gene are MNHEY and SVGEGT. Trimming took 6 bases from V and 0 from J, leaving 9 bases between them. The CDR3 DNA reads TGTGCCAGCAGCGAGGGCTATAGCAATCAGCCCCAGCATTTT. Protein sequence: CASSEGYSNQPQHF.

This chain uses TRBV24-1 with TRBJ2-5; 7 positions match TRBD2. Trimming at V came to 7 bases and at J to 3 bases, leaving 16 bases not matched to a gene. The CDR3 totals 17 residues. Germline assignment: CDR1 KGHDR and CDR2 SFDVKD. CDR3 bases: TGTGCCACCAGCGGGGGAGGGGCCTTCACGAGGAAAGAGACCCAGTACTTC. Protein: CATSGGGAFTRKETQYF.

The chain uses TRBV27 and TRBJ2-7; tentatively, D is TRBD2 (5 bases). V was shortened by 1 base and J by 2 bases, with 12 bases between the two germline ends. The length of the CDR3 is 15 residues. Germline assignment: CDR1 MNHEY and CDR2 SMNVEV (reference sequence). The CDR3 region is CASSLFAGSPYEQYF. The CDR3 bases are TGTGCCAGCAGTTTATTCGCGGGCAGCCCCTACGAGCAGTACTTC.

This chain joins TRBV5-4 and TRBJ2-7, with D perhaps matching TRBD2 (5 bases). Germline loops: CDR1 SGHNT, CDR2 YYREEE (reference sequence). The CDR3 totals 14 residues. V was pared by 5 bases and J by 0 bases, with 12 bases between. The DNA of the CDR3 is TGTGCCAGCAGTTCCGTGGCGGGCTCCTACGAGCAGTACTTC. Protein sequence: CASSSVAGSYEQYF.

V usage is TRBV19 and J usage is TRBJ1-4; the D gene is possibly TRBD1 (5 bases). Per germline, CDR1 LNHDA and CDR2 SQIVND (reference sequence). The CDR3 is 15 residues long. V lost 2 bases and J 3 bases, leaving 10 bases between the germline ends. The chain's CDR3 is CASSIRPGPNEKLFF. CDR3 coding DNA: TGTGCCAGTAGTATACGTCCAGGGCCTAATGAAAAACTGTTTTTT. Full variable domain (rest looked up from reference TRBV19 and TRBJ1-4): DGGITQSPKYLFRKEGQNVTLSCEQNLNHDAMYWYRQDPGQGLRLIYYSQIVNDFQKGDIAEGYSVSREKKESFPLTVTSAQKNPTAFYLCASSIRPGPNEKLFFGSGTQLSVL.

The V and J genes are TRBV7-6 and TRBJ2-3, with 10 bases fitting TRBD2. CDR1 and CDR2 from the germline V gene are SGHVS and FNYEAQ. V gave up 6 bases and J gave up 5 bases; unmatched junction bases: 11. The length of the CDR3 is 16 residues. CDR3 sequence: CASSHGTSVSGDTQYF. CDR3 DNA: TGTGCCAGCAGTCACGGGACTAGCGTTTCGGGAGATACGCAGTATTTT.

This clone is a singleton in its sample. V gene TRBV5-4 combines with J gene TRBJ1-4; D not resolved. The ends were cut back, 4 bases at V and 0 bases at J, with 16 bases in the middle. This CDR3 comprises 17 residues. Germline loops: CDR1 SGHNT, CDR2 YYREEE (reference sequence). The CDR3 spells CASSGRPAGSTNEKLFF. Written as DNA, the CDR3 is TGTGCCAGCAGCGGTAGGCCAGCCGGATCAACTAATGAAAAACTGTTTTTT.

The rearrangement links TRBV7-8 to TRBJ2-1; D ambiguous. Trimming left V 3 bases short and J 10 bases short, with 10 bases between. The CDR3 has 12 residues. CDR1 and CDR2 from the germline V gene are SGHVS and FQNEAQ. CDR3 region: CASSLDVREQFF. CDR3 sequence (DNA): TGTGCCAGCAGCTTGGATGTACGAGAGCAGTTCTTC.

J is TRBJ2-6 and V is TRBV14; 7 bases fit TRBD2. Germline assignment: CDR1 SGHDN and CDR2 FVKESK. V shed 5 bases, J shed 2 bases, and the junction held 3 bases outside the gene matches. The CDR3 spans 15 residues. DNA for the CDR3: TGTGCCAGCAGCGTCCGGGGGGCTGGGGCCAACGTCCTGACTTTC. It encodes CASSVRGAGANVLTF. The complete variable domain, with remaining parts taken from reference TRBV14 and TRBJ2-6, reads EAGVTQFPSHSVIEKGQTVTLRCDPISGHDNLYWYRRVMGKEIKFLLHFVKESKQDESGMPNNRFLAERTGGTYSTLKVQPAELEDSGVYFCASSVRGAGANVLTFGAGSRLTVL.

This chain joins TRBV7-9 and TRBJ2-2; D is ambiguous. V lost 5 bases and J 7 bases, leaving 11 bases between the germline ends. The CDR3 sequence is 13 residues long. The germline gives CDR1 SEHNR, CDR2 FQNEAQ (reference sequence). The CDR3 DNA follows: TGTGCCAGCAGCCCCGGTGTGAGCGGGGAGCTGTTTTTT. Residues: CASSPGVSGELFF. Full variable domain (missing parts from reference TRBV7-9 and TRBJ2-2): DTGVSQNPRHKITKRGQNVTFRCDPISEHNRLYWYRQTLGQGPEFLTYFQNEAQLEKSRLLSDRFSAERPKGSFSTLEIQRTEQGDSAMYLCASSPGVSGELFFGEGSRLTVL.